This TCR beta chain originates from a study of shared clonotypes between healthy human individuals (dated by TCRdb to about 2020). In the study overall: A couple of women and three men aged 18 to 49 years were included in the cohort. For each donor, CD4 naive and CD4 memory were each given three plates, CD8 naive was given two plates, and CD8 memory was given one plate. The study deeply sequenced blood TCR repertoires of several healthy adults to estimate repertoire size and the extent of clonotype sharing between individuals. Libraries were prepared and TCR repertoires were sequenced by different laboratories using diverse techniques, in order to increase sequencing depth and limit assay-specific biases. Each donor's leukapheresis produced roughly between roughly 0.85 and 9.5 billion PBMCs.

TCR CDR3 regions were amplified from genomic DNA by multiplex PCR using the deep immunoSEQ assay. Extracted genomic DNA from each cell subset was spread evenly across all wells of several immunoSEQ 96-well plates, with each plate serving as a replicate. Each replicate PCR for sorted subsets received around 200 ng genomic DNA, equal to tens of thousands of T cell genomes. The purified libraries were quantified using a Qubit 3.0 fluorometer, sized with a Bioanalyzer 2100, and then quantified again using the KAPA Library Quantification kit. Every immunoSEQ 96-well plate was sequenced on a dedicated single-read 150-cycle Illumina NextSeq 550 flow cell. The study's processing was this. Because only junctional sequences without quality scores were contained in the immunoSEQ output, filtering matching that applied to full-length reads could not be performed. Sequences were annotated with PyIR, a Python wrapper for IgBLAST v1.9, using IMGT germline references to assign V/J genes and CDR3. Reads with weak V/J assignments (E-value above 1e-6), missing CDR3, stop codons, out-of-frame junctions, or ambiguous translated residues were removed. V3J clonotypes were defined by identical inferred V gene, J gene, and CDR3 amino acid sequence. The percentage overlap between two repertoires was calculated by dividing the number of shared unique clonotypes by the size of the smaller repertoire. RTK rarefaction, the Chao1 estimator, and Recon v2.1 estimates of unobserved clonotypes were used to assess repertoire richness. Generation probabilities for all TCRbeta clonotypes obtained by the gDNA method from four donors were computed using OLGA. Entries here come from immuneACCESS through TCRdb and include only in-frame sequences with V and J called. Some clones fail to appear in such tables; in the studies checked, an unresolved V gene covers under half of the shortfall, and the cause of the remainder is unknown. V and J calls and clone size are those listed in that table; D and trimming were worked out from the DNA. Across this sample there are around 550,000 clones, with 90% to 97% seen only once. The top ten clones comprise 0.055% to 0.075% of the sample.

Donors were healthy HIV-negative adults with no recently reported acute infections or vaccinations. Only Caucasian adults living in Nashville, Tennessee, USA were represented among the donors. CD4+ T cells were enriched by magnetic negative selection; naive cells were then positively selected on CD45RA, and the negative fraction formed the memory subset. After blood collection by leukapheresis, PBMCs were isolated using Ficoll-Histopaque density gradient centrifugation and then cryopreserved in the vapor phase of liquid nitrogen. Purity and quantity of every magnetically sorted T cell population were checked by analytical flow cytometry. Genomic DNA was isolated from each sorted fraction and quantified by UV absorbance on a Nanodrop 2000c. Broader findings and caveats from the paper: Pairwise subsampling indicated that sequencing depth was expected to affect the degree of clonotype sharing among donors. Higher generation probabilities were observed for clonotypes shared by all four sorted-subset donors than for non-shared clonotypes. Even with the large sequencing depth, rarefaction of the sorted-subset datasets indicated that sequencing was incomplete. Naive subsets generally had larger estimated clonotype richness than memory subsets. Across four donors, approximately 5% of naive CD4, more than 3% of naive CD8, about 2.3% of memory CD4, and 0.4% to 0.45% of memory CD8 clonotypes were shared. Only blood was sampled, and tissue TCR repertoires likely differ from those in blood. Because the study included only a small number of donors, the genetic and exposure-history diversity represented was limited.

The germline V gene yields SGHVS for CDR1 and FQNEAQ for CDR2. After removal of 7 bases from V and 6 bases from J, the junction retains 14 bases not matched to a gene. The CDR3 goes from the cysteine to the phenylalanine over 16 residues. Only the CDR3 portion is preserved as DNA: 48 bases, with reading frame beginning at the first base. Notes on this clone: Its antigen specificity is not known. No much larger clone exists at a distance of one base, and base qualities are not known.

The chain employs TRBV7-8 and TRBJ2-1; 8 of the junction bases match TRBD2. The sequenced sample consisted of naive CD4+ T cells sorted from blood. Per the publication, the cell subset or site label means: CD45RA+ positively selected. This TCR was recovered from a woman younger than 45 in good health. The sequenced DNA is TGTGCCAGCACCGCGGTCCGACTAGCGCAATCCAATGAGCAGTTCTTC. Its coded protein is CASTAVRLAQSNEQFF.